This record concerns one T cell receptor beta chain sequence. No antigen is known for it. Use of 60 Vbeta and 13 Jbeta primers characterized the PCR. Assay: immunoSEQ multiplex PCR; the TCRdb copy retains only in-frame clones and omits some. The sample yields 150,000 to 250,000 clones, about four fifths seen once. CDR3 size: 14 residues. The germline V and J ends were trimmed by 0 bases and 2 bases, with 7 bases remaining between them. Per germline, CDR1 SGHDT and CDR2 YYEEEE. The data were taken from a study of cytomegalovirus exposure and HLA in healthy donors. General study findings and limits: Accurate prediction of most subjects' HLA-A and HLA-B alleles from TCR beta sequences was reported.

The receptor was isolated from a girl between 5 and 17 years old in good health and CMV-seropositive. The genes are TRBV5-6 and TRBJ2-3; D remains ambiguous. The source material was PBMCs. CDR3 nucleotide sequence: TGTGCCAGCAGCTTGGTGGTAGCCACAGATACGCAGTATTTT. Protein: CASSLVVATDTQYF.